A single T cell receptor (beta chain) is shown here with its context. The PCR ran on 60 Vbeta and 13 Jbeta primers. Repertoires were generated with immunoSEQ multiplex PCR, while TCRdb's copy carries only in-frame clones and drops some. The sample consists of about 160,000 clones, approximately 80% of them appearing once. The data were taken from a study of cytomegalovirus exposure and HLA in healthy donors. There are 13 residues in the CDR3. Germline CDR1 is LNHDA and CDR2 is SQIVND (reference sequence). V was trimmed by 2 bases and J by 3 bases, leaving 7 bases between them. Sequencing input: PBMCs. The chain employs TRBV19 and TRBJ1-1; D gene ambiguous. This receptor was taken from a woman aged 18-35 years in good health and CMV-seronegative. CDR3 bases: TGTGCCAGTAGTATATTGAGGGACACTGAAGCTTTCTTT. It encodes CASSILRDTEAFF.